These 17 T cell receptor beta chains originate from one sample sequenced in a study of T cell repertoires in cytomegalovirus infection. Each CDR3 protein gets one entry after TCRdb re-called the reads with MiXCR. The sample holds under 350,000 distinct CDR3 sequences, roughly a tenth seen once. Input material: PBMCs. Source of these receptors: a human donor in good health (CMV status not recorded). Some clones in this sample may be carry-over from other donors' samples.

This clonotype was detected ten times or more. This sequence joins TRBV15 and TRBJ2-6, with D possibly being TRBD1 (6 bases). The germline CDR1 and CDR2 sequences are LNHNV and YYDKDF (reference sequence). The CDR3 length is 18 residues. Trimming cost V 5 bases and J 1 base, with 18 bases left between them. The CDR3 sequence: CATSRPSTGGSGANVLTF. CDR3 nucleotides: TGTGCCACCAGCCGACCCTCGACAGGTGGGTCTGGGGCCAACGTCCTGACTTTC. Filled out from reference TRBV15 and TRBJ2-6, the complete variable domain reads DAMVIQNPRYQVTQFGKPVTLSCSQTLNHNVMYWYQQKSSQAPKLLFHYYDKDFNNEADTPDNFQSRRPNTSFCFLDIRSPGLGDTAMYLCATSRPSTGGSGANVLTFGAGSRLTVL.

Only a few counts were recorded for this clonotype. The chain couples TRBV19 to TRBJ2-1; D ambiguous. V dropped 7 bases and J dropped 0 bases, with 13 bases sitting between them. Germline lookup yields CDR1 LNHDA and CDR2 SQIVND (reference sequence). The CDR3 extends over 15 amino acids. The CDR3 nucleotides are TGTGCCAGTATAAACCGTGGTGGCTCCTACAATGAGCAGTTCTTC. Protein sequence: CASINRGGSYNEQFF.

This clonotype was observed at least ten times. This chain uses TRBV7-9 with TRBJ2-7, with a possible D match to TRBD1 (7 bases). This CDR3 contains 14 residues. Trimming shortened V by 5 bases and J by 2 bases, and 13 bases separated the two germline ends. From germline, CDR1 is SEHNR and CDR2 FQNEAQ (reference sequence). CDR3 sequence: CASSTQGGTYEQYF. CDR3 bases: TGTGCCAGCAGCACGCAGGGGGGTACCTACGAGCAGTACTTC.

This clonotype was recorded many times. The chain couples TRBV20-1 to TRBJ2-5; the D gene is possibly TRBD1 (5 bases). V gave up 6 bases and J gave up 5 bases, with 19 bases separating them. Per germline, CDR1 DFQATT and CDR2 SNEGSKA (reference sequence). The CDR3 runs 14 residues. DNA of the CDR3: TGCAGTGCGACCAGGACACAAGGGAAGGAGACCCAGTACTTC. Its translation is CSATRTQGKETQYF.

As concerns this clonotype: The conserved closing phenylalanine or tryptophan is absent in this CDR3, likely reflecting a read error. The chain recombines TRBV19 with TRBJ2-7; D gene uncertain. Trimming cost V 1 base and J 1 base, with 8 bases left between them. Germline-derived CDR1 and CDR2 are LNHDA and SQIVND (reference sequence). CDR3 length equals 14 residues. As DNA, the CDR3 is TGTGCCAGTAGTATAGGGACGGCATCCTACGAGCAGTACTTG. Amino acid sequence: CASSIGTASYEQYL.

The chain couples TRBV4-1 to TRBJ1-1; 7 positions match TRBD1. Germline CDR1 reads MGHRA; CDR2 reads YSYEKL. V lost 4 bases and J lost 4; bases outside the gene matches: 6. The CDR3 consists of 14 residues. CDR3 amino acids: CASSRVTGSTEAFF. The CDR3 region has the DNA TGCGCCAGCAGCCGAGTGACAGGGTCCACTGAAGCTTTCTTT.

A word on this clonotype: This may stem from a read error, because a much larger clone lies one nucleotide away. V and J are TRBV6-5 and TRBJ2-4; D is unclear. The CDR3 has 15 residues. Trimming removed 2 bases from V and 0 bases from J, with 8 bases in between. Per germline, CDR1 MNHEY and CDR2 SVGAGI. The CDR3 loop is CASSYKRVAKNIQYF. The DNA for the CDR3 is TGTGCCAGCAGTTACAAGCGAGTAGCCAAAAACATTCAGTACTTC.

This clonotype has at least ten counts. The chain is built from TRBV14 and TRBJ1-1, with D hard to call. Trimming removed 4 bases from V and 0 bases from J, with 9 bases in between. Germline-derived CDR1 and CDR2 are SGHDN and FVKESK. The CDR3 is 14 amino acids. The CDR3 DNA sequence: TGTGCCAGCAGCCCCGCGACAATGAACACTGAAGCTTTCTTT. This sequence encodes CASSPATMNTEAFF.

The table lists this clonotype with many counts. V gene TRBV20-1 combines with J gene TRBJ1-6, with TRBD1 matching over 7 bases. J lost 9 bases, V lost 1 base, and 9 bases had no gene match. Germline CDR1 is DFQATT and CDR2 is SNEGSKA (reference sequence). This CDR3 spans 15 amino acids. CDR3 in amino acids: CSARVGGGASSPLHF. CDR3 sequence (DNA): TGCAGTGCTAGAGTTGGAGGGGGCGCTTCTTCACCCCTCCACTTT.

The genes are TRBV20-1 and TRBJ1-1; D perhaps matches TRBD1 (6 bases). From germline, CDR1 is DFQATT and CDR2 SNEGSKA (reference sequence). The CDR3 covers 15 residues. Trimming took off 4 bases at V and 1 base at J, with 16 bases between the two ends. CDR3 nucleotide sequence: TGCAGTGCTATCCTTCCACAGGGTTCGAACACTGAAGCTTTCTTT. Translation: CSAILPQGSNTEAFF.

This clonotype was observed many times. The V and J genes are TRBV28 and TRBJ1-1; D may be TRBD1 (6 bases). Per the germline V gene, CDR1 is MDHEN and CDR2 is SYDVKM. V was trimmed by 2 bases and J by 1 base, leaving 14 bases between them. The CDR3 covers 16 residues. CDR3 sequence (DNA): TGTGCCAGCAGTTTACGCCAGGGGCTCCCGAACACTGAAGCTTTCTTT. Amino acids: CASSLRQGLPNTEAFF.

Many counts were recorded for this clonotype. The V gene is TRBV14, the J gene TRBJ1-1; 8 nucleotides align to TRBD1. The CDR3 loop spans 17 amino acids. With 4 bases clipped from V and 4 bases from J, the junction kept 14 bases outside the gene matches. Germline loops: CDR1 SGHDN, CDR2 FVKESK. CDR3 in DNA: TGTGCCAGCAGCCTAATCAGCGGACAGGGCTATACCACTGAAGCTTTCTTT. Translated, it gives CASSLISGQGYTTEAFF.

This clonotype was seen only a few times. This sequence joins TRBV29-1 and TRBJ2-5, with 9 bases that match TRBD2. Trimming at V came to 6 bases and at J to 2 bases, leaving 13 bases not matched to a gene. The CDR3 covers 16 residues. The germline gives CDR1 SQVTM, CDR2 ANQGSEA. As DNA, the CDR3 is TGCAGCGTGAGCGGCGGGGGGGGGGTGCTACAAGAGACCCAGTACTTC. Translation: CSVSGGGGVLQETQYF.

This clonotype was detected ten times or more. The rearrangement links TRBV19 to TRBJ1-4; 8 nucleotides line up with TRBD1. The V gene end was trimmed by 7 bases and the J gene end by 0 bases; junction bases not matched to a gene: 10. The CDR3 contains 17 residues. Germline V lookup: CDR1 LNHDA, CDR2 SQIVND (reference sequence). CDR3 protein: CASTGQVGSPTNEKLFF. CDR3 bases: TGTGCCAGTACGGGACAGGTCGGATCCCCAACTAATGAAAAACTGTTTTTT.

This chain uses TRBV5-1 with TRBJ1-2; 12 bases agree with TRBD1. The CDR3 has 14 amino acids. J lost 7 bases, V lost 4 bases, and 5 bases had no gene match. Germline CDR1 SGHRS, CDR2 YFSETQ. CDR3 loop: CASSTGQGAGGYTF. The DNA of the CDR3 is TGCGCCAGCAGCACGGGACAGGGGGCTGGTGGCTACACCTTC.

V and J are TRBV9 and TRBJ1-3; D is unresolved. The V end was cut by 0 bases, the J end by 0 bases, with 4 bases between. The CDR3 is 14 amino acids. Germline CDR1 SGDLS, CDR2 YYNGEE. The DNA of the CDR3 is TGTGCCAGCAGCGTAGCGGGCTCTGGAAACACCATATATTTT. This gives the protein CASSVAGSGNTIYF.

A few counts support this clonotype. This chain connects TRBV20-1 to TRBJ1-6, with 7 bases that match TRBD1. Germline-derived CDR1 and CDR2 are DFQATT and SNEGSKA (reference sequence). The CDR3 length is 16 residues. V shed 3 bases, J shed 12 bases, and the junction held 17 bases outside the gene matches. CDR3 nucleotide sequence: TGCAGTGCTAGTCCCCAGGACGTCTTCCCAGGGGGACCCCTCCACTTT. This sequence encodes CSASPQDVFPGGPLHF.